Following are 20 T cell receptor beta chains from one sample sequenced in a study of human T cells and chemical hapten exposure (dated by TCRdb to the early 2020s). Read against the paper, the sample's time point label means: pre-sensitization, week 0. In the paper's terms, the treatment or condition label means: therapeutic diphenylcyclopropenone sensitization with weekly scalp DPC. The protocol used for the library was RACE. TCRdb shows the sequencer as NextSeq 500. TCRdb applied fastp at Q25 and MiXCR to the public reads, then kept only in-frame beta chains. Each CDR3 protein gets just one entry, which takes the most common genes and DNA from the rows behind it. Present in this sample are about 98,000 distinct CDR3 sequences, about 10% of which were seen just once. The ten top clones hold about 3.1% of the sample. Sequencing used whole blood, obtained in connection with sensitization to the hapten diphenylcyclopropenone (DPC). These receptors were collected from a woman aged 55-75 years with alopecia areata. Some clones in this sample may be carry-over from other donors' samples.

There are many counts of this clonotype. This chain connects TRBV5-1 to TRBJ1-3; D unclear. The germline V gene has CDR1 SGHRS and CDR2 YFSETQ. The CDR3 spans 15 residues. Trimming left V 4 bases short and J 0 bases short, with 11 bases between. CDR3 bases: TGCGCCAGCAGCCCTATTTCGGCCTCTGGAAACACCATATATTTT. Amino acid sequence: CASSPISASGNTIYF.

This clonotype was picked up many times. The V gene is TRBV6-5, the J gene TRBJ2-2; 12 bases agree with TRBD2. J lost 1 base, V lost 6 bases, and 6 bases had no gene match. The CDR3 has 17 residues. Germline V gene data show CDR1 as MNHEY and CDR2 as SVGAGI. The CDR3 is CASRRLAGVLNTGELFF. The CDR3 DNA is TGTGCCAGCAGAAGACTAGCGGGGGTCCTGAACACCGGGGAGCTGTTTTTT.

This clonotype was picked up a small number of times. The J gene is TRBJ2-3, the V gene TRBV20-1; TRBD2 matches 9 bases. Germline CDR1 DFQATT, CDR2 SNEGSKA (reference sequence). The CDR3 is 13 residues long. The CDR3, as DNA: TGCGCGGGGCTAGCGGGGATCACAGATACGCAGTATTTT. Residues: CAGLAGITDTQYF.

There are many counts of this clonotype. The J gene is TRBJ2-3, the V gene TRBV5-5, with 11 bases fitting TRBD2. The junction had 3 bases not matched to a gene; V was cut back by 4 bases and J by 2 bases. Germline V gives CDR1 SGHKS, CDR2 YYEKEE (reference sequence). This CDR3 has 15 residues. CDR3 sequence: CASSLLAGATDTQYF. The CDR3 bases are TGTGCCAGCAGCCTACTAGCGGGGGCCACAGATACGCAGTATTTT.

This clonotype was seen a few times. The gene calls are TRBV2 and TRBJ2-3; no clear D. V dropped 4 bases and J dropped 0 bases, with 8 bases sitting between them. Germline values: CDR1 SNHLY, CDR2 FYNNEI. CDR3 length equals 14 residues. The CDR3: CASSGWTSTDTQYF. DNA for the CDR3: TGTGCCAGCAGTGGGTGGACGAGCACAGATACGCAGTATTTT.

This clonotype has a handful of counts. V usage is TRBV30 and J usage is TRBJ1-2; no definite D call. Trimming shortened V by 5 bases and J by 4 bases, and 8 bases separated the two germline ends. Germline V gene data show CDR1 as GTSNPN and CDR2 as SVGIG (reference sequence). The CDR3 length is 11 residues. As DNA, the CDR3 is TGTGCCTGGGAGGCCTTCTATGGCTACACCTTC. This codes for CAWEAFYGYTF.

This clonotype was counted at least ten times. The genes are TRBV27 and TRBJ1-2; D is possibly TRBD1 (6 bases). The germline gives CDR1 MNHEY, CDR2 SMNVEV (reference sequence). This CDR3 has 15 residues. V shed 4 bases and J shed 5 bases, with 17 bases lying between them. CDR3 loop: CASSWGGGGSYGYTF. The CDR3 DNA is TGTGCCAGCAGTTGGGGCGGAGGGGGAAGTTATGGCTACACCTTC.

Many counts were recorded for this clonotype. The chain joins TRBV10-3 to TRBJ2-7; TRBD2 matches 8 bases. In germline, CDR1 is ENHRY, CDR2 SYGVKD. V was clipped by 4 bases and J by 0 bases; unmatched bases: 8. The CDR3 contains 16 residues. Here the CDR3 reads CAISGQERGFSYEQYF. CDR3 bases: TGTGCCATCAGTGGGCAGGAGCGGGGGTTCTCCTACGAGCAGTACTTC.

This clonotype was detected many times. The chain links TRBV6-5 to TRBJ1-2; D gene uncertain. Trimming left V 0 bases short and J 4 bases short, with 12 bases between. Germline-derived CDR1 and CDR2 are MNHEY and SVGAGI. There are 15 residues in the CDR3. CDR3 bases: TGTGCCAGCAGTTACTCTGGCGGCGATTCCTATGGCTACACCTTC. Translating gives CASSYSGGDSYGYTF.

This clonotype appeared many times. The chain employs TRBV14 and TRBJ1-2; D is uncertain. The CDR3 totals 14 residues. V was clipped by 4 bases and J by 5 bases, with 14 bases between them. Germline V gene data show CDR1 as SGHDN and CDR2 as FVKESK. The CDR3 region has the DNA TGTGCCAGCAGCCCTGACGGTGGAAGATATGGCTACACCTTC. It is translated as CASSPDGGRYGYTF.

The sample holds many counts of this clonotype. The chain links TRBV6-6 to TRBJ1-2; D gene uncertain. Germline V gene data show CDR1 as MNHNY and CDR2 as SVGAGI (reference sequence). The CDR3 runs to 12 residues. V was shortened by 4 bases and J by 4 bases, with 7 bases between the two germline ends. The CDR3 loop reads CASSSGGYGYTF. CDR3 DNA sequence: TGTGCCAGCAGTTCAGGTGGCTATGGCTACACCTTC.

The table lists this clonotype with many counts. J is TRBJ2-7 and V is TRBV7-2; 10 nucleotides line up with TRBD2. Germline V lookup: CDR1 SGHTA, CDR2 FQGNSA. This CDR3 contains 18 residues. V shed 0 bases and J 4 bases; nucleotides not matched to a gene: 12. CDR3 sequence: CASSLAFISGGPGYEQYF. The DNA for the CDR3 is TGTGCCAGCAGCTTAGCCTTCATTAGCGGGGGGCCCGGGTACGAGCAGTACTTC.

The chain has TRBV9 and TRBJ1-4; 8 bases fit TRBD1. The germline CDR1 and CDR2 sequences are SGDLS and YYNGEE. The CDR3 totals 14 residues. The V segment lost 4 bases and the J segment 7 bases; nucleotides outside the gene matches: 6. CDR3 sequence reads: CASSPTGETEKLFF. The CDR3 DNA sequence: TGTGCCAGCAGCCCGACAGGGGAGACTGAAAAACTGTTTTTT.

This clonotype occurred a few times. This chain uses TRBV10-3 with TRBJ2-1, with TRBD2 as a possible D gene (6 bases). V gave up 11 bases and J gave up 5 bases, with 22 bases separating them. Germline-derived CDR1 and CDR2 are ENHRY and SYGVKD. There are 15 residues in the CDR3. The CDR3 DNA reads as TGTGCCTCTTCTGCCCGCGGGACGCCTAACAATGAGCAGTTCTTC. It codes for CASSARGTPNNEQFF.

A word on this clonotype: A much larger clone differs by one base, so this may be a read error. This rearrangement joins TRBV7-6 to TRBJ2-7; D is uncertain. Germline CDR1 reads SGHVS; CDR2 reads FNYEAQ. The CDR3 has 13 amino acids. The CDR3 protein is CVSSLSPEYEQYF. In nucleotides, the CDR3 is TGTGTCAGCAGCTTATCCCCGGAATACGAGCAGTACTTC. Filled out from reference TRBV7-6 and TRBJ2-7, the complete variable domain reads GAGVSQSPRYKVTKRGQDVALRCDPISGHVSLYWYRQALGQGPEFLTYFNYEAQQDKSGLPNDRFSAERPEGSISTLTIQRTEQRDSAMYRCVSSLSPEYEQYFGPGTRLTVT.

This clonotype was picked up many times. V usage is TRBV19 and J usage is TRBJ2-3, with a weak D call TRBD1 (6 bases). The CDR3 is made up of 13 amino acids. V was clipped by 7 bases and J by 0 bases, with 8 bases between them. The germline V gene encodes CDR1 LNHDA and CDR2 SQIVND (reference sequence). The CDR3 loop reads CASMGASTDTQYF. The CDR3 region has the DNA TGTGCCAGTATGGGGGCTAGCACAGATACGCAGTATTTT.

A note on this clonotype: Sequence at one end of the junction differs from germline and may be a read error. The chain is built from TRBV13 and TRBJ2-3; the D is unclear. There are 14 residues in the CDR3. From germline, CDR1 is PRHDT and CDR2 FYEKMQ (reference sequence). In DNA form, the CDR3 reads TGTGCCTGCAGCCCCCTTGCAAACACAGATACGCAGTGTTTT. Its translation: CACSPLANTDTQCF.

This clonotype was recorded many times. The gene calls are TRBV9 and TRBJ2-2; 7 bases are a match to TRBD1. CDR3 length: 16 residues. Germline V lookup: CDR1 SGDLS, CDR2 YYNGEE. Trimming removed 1 base from V and 3 bases from J; junction bases left unmatched: 6. The CDR3: CASSVLQGPYTGELFF. CDR3 nucleotides: TGTGCCAGCAGCGTATTACAGGGGCCATACACCGGGGAGCTGTTTTTT.

This clonotype has more than one count but fewer than ten. The rearrangement uses TRBV12-3 or TRBV12-4 and TRBJ1-2; D is ambiguous. CDR3 length equals 13 residues. The V end lost 2 bases, the J end lost 5 bases, and 9 bases lay between the germline ends. CDR3 nucleotides: TGTGCCAGCAGTTTATTTCTTCATTATGGCTACACCTTC. It encodes CASSLFLHYGYTF.

There are a few counts of this clonotype. The chain combines TRBV6-5 with TRBJ1-6, with 8 bases matching TRBD1. Unmatched junction bases numbered 8, after V lost 3 bases and J lost 7 bases. The CDR3 consists of 16 residues. Germline V gene data show CDR1 as MNHEY and CDR2 as SVGAGI. The CDR3 protein is CASSYGQGAPNSPLHF. The CDR3, as DNA: TGTGCCAGCAGTTATGGGCAGGGGGCTCCCAATTCACCCCTCCACTTT.